The clone carrying this TCR beta chain was recorded only once. These data come from a study of blood T cell repertoires in COVID-19. Looked up from germline, CDR1 is MDHEN and CDR2 is SYDVKM. This CDR3 spans 14 amino acids. The V and J ends lost 7 bases and 1 base, in that order; junction bases with no gene match: 6. This table comes from immunoSEQ multiplex PCR, and its TCRdb copy is limited to in-frame clones, with some not included. The sample gives about 210,000 clones, more than 85% of which show up once; roughly 0.69% is in the top ten. Sequencing was done on a sample of peripheral blood. The genes are TRBV28 and TRBJ1-1; 7 nucleotides align to TRBD1. This receptor was taken from a man aged 40-55 years with acute or convalescent COVID-19. The DNA of the CDR3 is TGTGCCAGCAAATCCGGGACAGAGAACACTGAAGCTTTCTTT. Amino acid sequence: CASKSGTENTEAFF.